Listed below are T cell receptor beta chains from one sample, sequenced in a study of CD4+ T cells in melanoma. Method: immunoSEQ multiplex PCR; TCRdb's copy keeps in-frame clones and lacks some. The repertoire consists of about 13,000 clones, with about 64% occurring once and the leading ten covering 18%. The sample consisted of cells from a culture (not recorded whether cultured in vitro). The receptors originated from a human donor with melanoma. The CDR3 runs from the conserved cysteine through the conserved F or W. Each record gives: D gene, clone size, V gene, J gene, CDR3 protein, CDR3 DNA. D genes are given only for firm matches. Some rows mark clone size as missing; the rest say once, few, many or name a class of expanded clone.

>.|.|TRBV11-2|TRBJ2-5
CASSLSRWSETQYF
TGTGCCAGCAGCTTATCCCGGTGGTCCGAGACCCAGTACTTC
>.|.|TRBV12-5|TRBJ1-2
CASGLVPGVYGYTF
TGTGCTAGTGGTTTGGTACCCGGGGTCTATGGCTACACCTTC
>.|.|TRBV9|TRBJ1-2
CASTRPPF
TGTGCCAGCACTCGCCCCCCCTTC
>.|.|TRBV5-1|TRBJ2-7
CASSLGTRGDYEQYF
TGCGCCAGCAGCTTGGGAACTCGAGGGGATTACGAGCAGTACTTC
>.|.|TRBV5-1|TRBJ2-2
CASSLIEAVTGELFF
TGCGCCAGCAGCTTGATAGAAGCGGTCACCGGGGAGCTGTTTTTT
>.|.|TRBV6-1|TRBJ2-7
CAISNAQALGEYF
TGTGCCATCAGTAACGCGCAGGCGCTTGGGGAGTACTTC
>TRBD1|.|TRBV7-8|TRBJ1-4
CASSLRTGINEKLFF
TGTGCCAGCAGCCTACGGACAGGGATTAATGAAAAACTGTTTTTT
>.|medium-sized|TRBV5-6|TRBJ1-1
CASSSDDYTEAFF
TGTGCCAGCAGCTCGGACGATTACACTGAAGCTTTCTTT
>TRBD2|.|TRBV7-9|TRBJ2-1
CASSLRGGAGSTYNEQFF
TGTGCCAGCAGCTTACGAGGAGGAGCGGGGTCTACCTACAATGAGCAGTTCTTC
>.|few|TRBV18|TRBJ1-5
CASSPGVGLYNQPQHF
TGTGCCAGCTCACCGGGGGTAGGGTTGTACAATCAGCCCCAGCATTTT
>.|.|TRBV6-1|TRBJ1-2
CASSLQDYYGYTF
TGTGCCAGCAGTTTACAGGATTACTATGGCTACACCTTC
>.|.|TRBV2|TRBJ1-6
CASSERQGSSPLHF
TGTGCCAGCAGTGAACGGCAGGGTAGTTCACCCCTCCACTTT
>.|.|TRBV7-2|TRBJ2-5
CASSPPVGETQYF
TGTGCCAGCAGCCCCCCCGTGGGGGAGACCCAGTACTTC
>.|few|TRBV5-4|TRBJ2-7
CASSQAPTYEQYF
TGTGCCAGCAGCCAAGCTCCGACCTACGAGCAGTACTTC
>.|few|TRBV14|TRBJ1-1
CASSHTATEAFF
TGTGCCAGCAGCCACACTGCCACTGAAGCTTTCTTT
>.|.|TRBV5-8|TRBJ2-3
CARSRGGQDTQYF
TGTGCCAGGTCCAGGGGAGGACAAGATACGCAGTATTTT
>.|.|TRBV2|TRBJ1-2
CASSATGAVRGGYTF
TGTGCCAGCAGTGCAACGGGAGCCGTGAGAGGAGGCTACACCTTC
>.|.|TRBV7-9|TRBJ2-4
CASSPLRQGGDIQYF
TGTGCCAGCAGCCCCCTGCGGCAGGGGGGAGACATTCAGTACTTC
>.|.|TRBV10-3|TRBJ1-2
CATAPPRVKGLSYTF
TGTGCCACCGCCCCCCCAAGGGTGAAGGGACTAAGCTACACCTTC
>.|.|TRBV27|TRBJ2-6
CASSLGAGGEDGANVLTF
TGTGCCAGCAGTTTAGGGGCGGGCGGGGAGGATGGGGCCAACGTCCTGACTTTC
>.|.|TRBV7-9|TRBJ2-7
CASSLGLVAGEQYF
TGTGCCAGCAGCTTAGGTCTTGTAGCAGGCGAGCAGTACTTC
>TRBD1|.|TRBV7-8|TRBJ1-2
CASSVGGGTGNGYTF
TGTGCCAGCAGCGTAGGAGGGGGGACAGGGAATGGCTACACCTTC
>TRBD2|few|TRBV7-3|TRBJ2-2
CASSSGRGGPTGELFF
TGTGCCAGCAGCTCTGGTCGGGGGGGCCCCACCGGGGAGCTGTTTTTT
>.|once|TRBV6-5|TRBJ1-6
CATAVRRENSPLHF
TGTGCCACAGCCGTAAGGAGGGAGAATTCACCCCTCCACTTT
>.|.|TRBV10-3|TRBJ2-1
CAISEMAGKGRFF
TGTGCCATCAGTGAGATGGCGGGAAAAGGTCGGTTCTTC
>.|.|TRBV5-1|TRBJ2-2
CASSLATANTGELFF
TGCGCCAGCAGCTTGGCCACGGCGAACACCGGGGAGCTGTTTTTT
>.|few|TRBV18|TRBJ1-2
CASSPSGDGYTF
TGTGCCAGCTCACCGTCAGGGGATGGCTACACCTTC
>TRBD1|.|TRBV6-6|TRBJ1-4
CASSPRDRGNEKLFF
TGTGCCAGCAGCCCCCGGGACAGGGGAAATGAAAAACTGTTTTTT
>TRBD2|.|TRBV6-5|TRBJ2-1
CASSYQRGAHNEQFF
TGTGCCAGCAGTTACCAGCGGGGGGCGCACAATGAGCAGTTCTTC